This T cell receptor beta chain was captured in a study of OX40 agonist ivuxolimab in advanced cancers. Whole-study context: Head and neck, renal cell, melanoma or hepatocellular carcinoma were the cancers that dose-escalation patients had.

The germline V gene encodes CDR1 MDHEN and CDR2 SYDVKM. Germline trimming cut 6 bases from V and 5 bases from J; bases unmatched to any gene: 12. The CDR3 extends over 15 amino acids. The table came from immunoSEQ multiplex PCR; TCRdb's copy has only in-frame clones and leaves some out. Of roughly 54,000 clones listed, around 89% are singletons. This specimen was CD4+ or CD8+ T cells sorted from blood, taken in a trial of the OX40 agonist ivuxolimab. J is TRBJ2-5 and V is TRBV28; 7 bases are shared with TRBD1. The TCR was taken from an adult with an advanced solid tumor such as melanoma, head and neck, liver or kidney cancer. The CDR3 spells CASSWIGGAAETQYF. CDR3 sequence (DNA): TGTGCCAGCAGCTGGATAGGGGGCGCCGCTGAGACCCAGTACTTC.